A selection of T cell receptor beta chains follows, all from one sample in a study of blood T cell repertoires in COVID-19. Measured with immunoSEQ multiplex PCR; TCRdb has only the in-frame clones, and not every one. The sample records roughly 80,000 clones, about nine tenths being singletons. The source material was peripheral blood. All receptors come from a woman of 80 years or more with active or convalescent COVID-19. CDR3s include the opening cysteine and the closing phenylalanine or tryptophan. The D gene is left open where the match is weak. Clone size is given for some rows only: seen once, a few or many times, or a class if the clone is expanded.

CDR3aa: CSARDGLGSTF
CDR3nt: TGCAGTGCTAGGGACGGACTGGGGAGCACCTTC
j_gene: TRBJ1-2
abundance: .
v_gene: TRBV20-1
d_gene: .

CDR3aa: CASSRQGALTNEKLFF
CDR3nt: TGTGCCAGCAGCCGACAGGGGGCCCTCACTAATGAAAAACTGTTTTTT
j_gene: TRBJ1-4
abundance: .
v_gene: TRBV4-2
d_gene: TRBD1

CDR3aa: CASSNKVRGGEQYF
CDR3nt: TGCGCCAGCAGTAACAAGGTGAGGGGGGGCGAGCAGTACTTC
j_gene: TRBJ2-7
abundance: .
v_gene: TRBV10-1
d_gene: .

CDR3aa: CASSRTSGATYNEQFF
CDR3nt: TGTGCCAGCAGCCGGACTAGCGGGGCTACCTACAATGAGCAGTTCTTC
j_gene: TRBJ2-1
abundance: .
v_gene: TRBV7-9
d_gene: TRBD2

CDR3aa: CASSDQGQGTTNEKLFF
CDR3nt: TGTGCCAGCAGCGACCAGGGACAGGGTACAACTAATGAAAAACTGTTTTTT
j_gene: TRBJ1-4
abundance: .
v_gene: TRBV27
d_gene: TRBD1

CDR3aa: CASSEGARGRADTQYF
CDR3nt: TGTGCCAGCAGTGAAGGGGCCAGGGGAAGGGCAGATACGCAGTATTTT
j_gene: TRBJ2-3
abundance: .
v_gene: TRBV25-1
d_gene: .

CDR3aa: CARTGQVGGYTF
CDR3nt: TGTGCCAGGACGGGACAGGTCGGGGGCTACACCTTC
j_gene: TRBJ1-2
abundance: .
v_gene: TRBV7-9
d_gene: TRBD1

CDR3aa: CASSSTGGRSPLHF
CDR3nt: TGTGCCAGCAGCTCGACAGGGGGCCGGTCACCCCTCCACTTT
j_gene: TRBJ1-6
abundance: once
v_gene: TRBV7-2
d_gene: TRBD1

CDR3aa: CASSTGTSGVHEQYF
CDR3nt: TGTGCCAGCAGTACCGGGACTAGCGGGGTCCACGAGCAGTACTTC
j_gene: TRBJ2-7
abundance: .
v_gene: TRBV6-5
d_gene: TRBD2

CDR3aa: CASSPHRDLNTEAFF
CDR3nt: TGCGCCAGCAGCCCCCACAGGGACCTGAACACTGAAGCTTTCTTT
j_gene: TRBJ1-1
abundance: .
v_gene: TRBV5-1
d_gene: .

CDR3aa: CASSSPGGNGAEAFF
CDR3nt: TGTGCCAGCAGTTCCCCAGGGGGCAATGGGGCTGAAGCTTTCTTT
j_gene: TRBJ1-1
abundance: .
v_gene: TRBV28
d_gene: TRBD1

CDR3aa: CASSLERYEQYF
CDR3nt: TGTGCCAGCAGTTTAGAGAGATACGAGCAGTACTTC
j_gene: TRBJ2-7
abundance: .
v_gene: TRBV12-3/TRBV12-4
d_gene: .

CDR3aa: CASSPSVGGYYGYTF
CDR3nt: TGTGCCAGCAGCCCTTCCGTAGGGGGTTACTATGGCTACACCTTC
j_gene: TRBJ1-2
abundance: .
v_gene: TRBV28
d_gene: .

CDR3aa: CASSLPKTYSPLHF
CDR3nt: TGTGCCAGCAGCTTACCCAAGACTTATTCACCCCTCCACTTT
j_gene: TRBJ1-6
abundance: .
v_gene: TRBV5-6
d_gene: .

CDR3aa: CASRTGTGAYEQYF
CDR3nt: TGTGCCAGCAGAACGGGGACAGGGGCCTACGAGCAGTACTTC
j_gene: TRBJ2-7
abundance: .
v_gene: TRBV3-1/TRBV3-2
d_gene: TRBD1

CDR3aa: CASSPAGSNSPLHF
CDR3nt: TGTGCCAGCAGCCCAGCAGGGTCTAATTCACCCCTCCACTTT
j_gene: TRBJ1-6
abundance: .
v_gene: TRBV6-6
d_gene: .

CDR3aa: CAIDGLGGNSPLHF
CDR3nt: TGTGCCATCGACGGGTTGGGGGGGAATTCACCCCTCCACTTT
j_gene: TRBJ1-6
abundance: .
v_gene: TRBV2
d_gene: .

CDR3aa: CASSLGRVGTEAFF
CDR3nt: TGTGCCAGCAGCCTCGGGAGGGTGGGAACTGAAGCTTTCTTT
j_gene: TRBJ1-1
abundance: .
v_gene: TRBV28
d_gene: .

CDR3aa: CASSQQGYTEAFF
CDR3nt: TGTGCCAGCAGCCAACAGGGATACACTGAAGCTTTCTTT
j_gene: TRBJ1-1
abundance: .
v_gene: TRBV14
d_gene: .

CDR3aa: CASSSTGSVVSPLHF
CDR3nt: TGTGCCAGCAGCTCGACAGGGAGTGTGGTTTCACCCCTCCACTTT
j_gene: TRBJ1-6
abundance: .
v_gene: TRBV5-4
d_gene: TRBD1

CDR3aa: CASSYSGGGSTEAFF
CDR3nt: TGTGCCAGCAGTTACTCGGGGGGAGGTAGCACTGAAGCTTTCTTT
j_gene: TRBJ1-1
abundance: .
v_gene: TRBV6-5
d_gene: .

CDR3aa: CASSFSGGTDTQYF
CDR3nt: TGTGCCAGCAGCTTTAGCGGGGGCACAGATACGCAGTATTTT
j_gene: TRBJ2-3
abundance: .
v_gene: TRBV7-2
d_gene: TRBD2

CDR3aa: CASSILAGTYEQYF
CDR3nt: TGTGCCAGTAGTATACTTGCAGGGACCTACGAGCAGTACTTC
j_gene: TRBJ2-7
abundance: .
v_gene: TRBV19
d_gene: .

CDR3aa: CASSSPDRVTEAFF
CDR3nt: TGTGCCAGCAGCTCCCCGGACAGGGTCACTGAAGCTTTCTTT
j_gene: TRBJ1-1
abundance: .
v_gene: TRBV6-2/TRBV6-3
d_gene: TRBD1

CDR3aa: CASSLPGQGSYEQYF
CDR3nt: TGTGCCAGCAGCTTACCGGGACAGGGTTCCTACGAGCAGTACTTC
j_gene: TRBJ2-7
abundance: .
v_gene: TRBV5-4
d_gene: TRBD1

CDR3aa: CASTDRGPGANVLTF
CDR3nt: TGCGCCAGCACGGACAGGGGGCCTGGGGCCAACGTCCTGACTTTC
j_gene: TRBJ2-6
abundance: .
v_gene: TRBV5-1
d_gene: TRBD1

CDR3aa: CASSPRDFGTGSYNEQFF
CDR3nt: TGTGCCAGCAGCCCGCGGGACTTCGGGACAGGGTCCTACAATGAGCAGTTCTTC
j_gene: TRBJ2-1
abundance: once
v_gene: TRBV7-6
d_gene: TRBD1

CDR3aa: CAGEAGAIGYTF
CDR3nt: TGCGCCGGGGAGGCAGGGGCGATTGGCTACACCTTC
j_gene: TRBJ1-2
abundance: few
v_gene: TRBV30
d_gene: .

CDR3aa: CASSMAGGSSPLHF
CDR3nt: TGTGCCAGCTCCATGGCAGGGGGGAGTTCACCCCTCCACTTT
j_gene: TRBJ1-6
abundance: .
v_gene: TRBV6-5
d_gene: TRBD1

CDR3aa: CASKQLDPYEQYF
CDR3nt: TGTGCCAGCAAACAACTAGATCCTTACGAGCAGTACTTC
j_gene: TRBJ2-7
abundance: once
v_gene: TRBV27
d_gene: .

CDR3aa: CASSQGGGRGGPRETQYF
CDR3nt: TGCGCCAGCAGCCAAGGAGGAGGGCGGGGGGGGCCTAGAGAGACCCAGTACTTC
j_gene: TRBJ2-5
abundance: .
v_gene: TRBV4-1
d_gene: TRBD2

CDR3aa: CASSYGTSGGSYEQFF
CDR3nt: TGTGCCAGCAGTTACGGGACTAGCGGGGGGAGCTATGAGCAGTTCTTC
j_gene: TRBJ2-1
abundance: .
v_gene: TRBV6-5
d_gene: TRBD2